These 21 T cell receptor beta chains came from one sample sequenced in a study of blood T cell repertoires in COVID-19 (dated by TCRdb to 2018 to 2020). The library was made by the immunoSEQ multiplex PCR assay. TCRdb retrieved this table from immuneACCESS and kept in-frame rearrangements only. Not all clones are present; in checked studies, unresolved V genes account for under half, and no reason is known for the remainder. The sample records under 200,000 clones, about 84% of which are singletons. The leading ten clones occupy 5% to 7% of the sample. The material sequenced was PBMCs or T cells enriched from blood (not recorded which). All receptors derive from a man in his forties with acute COVID-19.

J is TRBJ1-1 and V is TRBV5-1; D might be TRBD1 (5 bases). Looked up from germline, CDR1 is SGHRS and CDR2 is YFSETQ. The CDR3 is 14 amino acids. Between the trimmed V and J ends, which lost 5 bases and 3 bases, there was a span of 14 bases. CDR3 nucleotide sequence: TGCGCCAGCAGTTGGCAGGGTAGGGACACTGAAGCTTTCTTT. It is translated as CASSWQGRDTEAFF. The variable domain in full, completed from reference TRBV5-1 and TRBJ1-1, reads KAGVTQTPRYLIKTRGQQVTLSCSPISGHRSVSWYQQTPGQGLQFLFEYFSETQRNKGNFPGRFSGRQFSNSRSEMNVSTLELGDSALYLCASSWQGRDTEAFFGQGTRLTVV.

This chain connects TRBV4-2 to TRBJ1-6; 8 nucleotides agree with TRBD1. The CDR3 is made up of 14 amino acids. The V gene end was trimmed by 3 bases and the J gene end by 8 bases; junction bases not matched to a gene: 3. Germline lookup yields CDR1 LGHNA and CDR2 YNFKEQ. DNA for the CDR3: TGTGCCAGCAGCCAGACAGGGGACCATTCACCCCTCCACTTT. It translates to CASSQTGDHSPLHF.

V and J are TRBV4-1 and TRBJ2-1; maybe TRBD2 (6 bases). The V gene lost 4 bases and the J gene lost 6 bases, with 19 bases spanning the gap. Per germline, CDR1 MGHRA and CDR2 YSYEKL. The CDR3 runs to 16 residues. For the CDR3, the DNA is TGCGCCAGCAGCCCCGGGGGTACAAAACCGGGCAATGAGCAGTTCTTC. It is translated as CASSPGGTKPGNEQFF.

The chain has TRBV28 and TRBJ1-1; no firm D call. Between the trimmed V and J ends, which lost 7 bases and 4 bases, there was a span of 7 bases. Germline CDR1 reads MDHEN; CDR2 reads SYDVKM. The CDR3 is 11 residues long. The CDR3 region has the DNA TGTGCCAGCACCGTAATCACTGAAGCTTTCTTT. Translation gives CASTVITEAFF.

The chain has TRBV28 and TRBJ1-4, with TRBD1 identical over 9 bases. Germline V gives CDR1 MDHEN, CDR2 SYDVKM. This CDR3 contains 16 residues. The V and J ends lost 0 bases and 3 bases, in that order; junction bases with no gene match: 2. In nucleotides, the CDR3 is TGTGCCAGCAGTTTATGGGGGACAGGGCCTAATGAAAAACTGTTTTTT. This sequence encodes CASSLWGTGPNEKLFF.

This clone has a single count. The chain is built from TRBV30 and TRBJ1-3; D gene unclear. Germline CDR1 and CDR2: GTSNPN and SVGIG (reference sequence). V was clipped by 0 bases and J by 3 bases, with 3 bases between them. The CDR3 is made up of 12 amino acids. The DNA for the CDR3 is TGTGCCTGGAGTGTTAATGGAAACACCATATATTTT. Translation: CAWSVNGNTIYF. The full variable domain, with the rest looked up from reference TRBV30 and TRBJ1-3, is SQTIHQWPATLVQPVGSPLSLECTVEGTSNPNLYWYRQAAGRGLQLLFYSVGIGQISSEVPQNLSASRPQDRQFILSSKKLLLSDSGFYLCAWSVNGNTIYFGEGSWLTVV.

This chain links TRBV23-1 with TRBJ1-1; no clear D. TRBV23-1 is recorded as an ORF, its role being uncertain. Trimming took 1 base from V and 6 from J, leaving 9 bases between them. The CDR3 has 13 residues. The CDR3 DNA reads TGCGCCAGCAGTCAATTACTGGGCGCTGAAGCTTTCTTT. It encodes CASSQLLGAEAFF.

This rearrangement joins TRBV7-9 to TRBJ1-4; D possibly corresponds to TRBD1 (5 bases). The V gene lost 2 bases and the J gene lost 5 bases, with 15 bases spanning the gap. The CDR3 length is 16 residues. Germline V CDR1 and CDR2: SEHNR, FQNEAQ (reference sequence). This CDR3 is CASSLSWNGGNEKLFF. DNA of the CDR3: TGTGCCAGCAGCTTAAGTTGGAACGGGGGGAATGAAAAACTGTTTTTT.

CDR3 residues: CASMGADSNQPQHF. In DNA form, the CDR3 reads TGTGCCAGCATGGGGGCAGATAGCAATCAGCCCCAGCATTTT. V and J are TRBV28 and TRBJ1-5; the D gene is possibly TRBD1 (6 bases). The CDR3 length is 14 residues. Germline loops: CDR1 MDHEN, CDR2 SYDVKM. V gave up 7 bases and J gave up 0 bases, with 10 bases separating them. Complete variable domain (other parts from reference TRBV28 and TRBJ1-5): DVKVTQSSRYLVKRTGEKVFLECVQDMDHENMFWYRQDPGLGLRLIYFSYDVKMKEKGDIPEGYSVSREKKERFSLILESASTNQTSMYLCASMGADSNQPQHFGDGTRLSIL.

The chain joins TRBV3-1 (or the pseudogene TRBV3-2) to TRBJ2-7, with 9 bases that match TRBD2. The germline V gene encodes CDR1 LGHDT and CDR2 YNNKEL (reference sequence). CDR3 length: 17 amino acids. V trimming: 1 base; J trimming: 1 base; junction bases outside the gene matches: 8. CDR3 DNA: TGTGCCAGCAGCCAAGTCACAGCGGGAGGTTCATCCTACGAGCAGTACTTC. Translated: CASSQVTAGGSSYEQYF.

This clone has only a few counts. J is TRBJ2-1 and V is TRBV7-8, with TRBD2 matching over 9 bases. Looked up from germline, CDR1 is SGHVS and CDR2 is FQNEAQ. The CDR3 consists of 14 residues. Trimming removed 5 bases from V and 8 bases from J; junction bases left unmatched: 7. In DNA form, the CDR3 reads TGTGCCAGCAGCCTCCCTAGCGGGGCCTATGAGCAGTTCTTC. It yields the protein CASSLPSGAYEQFF.

The rearrangement joins TRBV28 to TRBJ1-4; TRBD1 is a possible D gene (6 bases). V lost 4 bases and J 14 bases, leaving 14 bases between the germline ends. The germline gives CDR1 MDHEN, CDR2 SYDVKM. The CDR3 is 12 residues long. CDR3 in amino acids: CASSYREMRLFF. For the CDR3, the DNA is TGTGCCAGCAGTTACAGGGAAATGCGGCTGTTTTTT.

This chain links TRBV3-1 (or the pseudogene TRBV3-2) with TRBJ2-3; D not resolved. Trimming pared 3 bases from V and 0 bases from J, leaving 10 bases between. Germline CDR1 reads LGHDT; CDR2 reads YNNKEL (reference sequence). This CDR3 has 15 residues. The CDR3 DNA sequence: TGTGCCAGCAGCCAGGCGATGACTAGCACAGATACGCAGTATTTT. Protein product: CASSQAMTSTDTQYF.

This rearrangement joins TRBV2 to TRBJ2-1; possible D gene TRBD1, 5 bases. Germline CDR1 is SNHLY and CDR2 is FYNNEI. The CDR3 has 16 residues. Between the trimmed V and J ends, which lost 6 bases and 7 bases, there was a span of 22 bases. The CDR3 DNA reads as TGTGCCAGCAGCGACCCCGGTTTAGGGCCAGGGAATGAGCAGTTCTTC. This gives the protein CASSDPGLGPGNEQFF.

The chain is built from TRBV5-4 and TRBJ2-1; D possibly corresponds to TRBD2 (5 bases). Trimming shortened V by 2 bases and J by 3 bases, and 12 bases separated the two germline ends. This CDR3 has 15 residues. The germline V gene has CDR1 SGHNT and CDR2 YYREEE (reference sequence). In DNA form, the CDR3 reads TGTGCCAGCAGCTTTGCCATAACTAGCTACAATGAGCAGTTCTTC. Protein: CASSFAITSYNEQFF.

This chain uses TRBV29-1 with TRBJ2-3; possible D gene TRBD2, 6 bases. The ends were cut back, 5 bases at V and 9 bases at J, with 12 bases in the middle. Germline values: CDR1 SQVTM, CDR2 ANQGSEA. The CDR3 has 11 residues. CDR3: CSVLAGQTQYF. In DNA, the CDR3 is TGCAGCGTTCTCGCGGGGCAGACGCAGTATTTT.

This clone occurred once. V usage is TRBV4-2 and J usage is TRBJ1-5; D perhaps matches TRBD1 (5 bases). CDR3 length: 16 amino acids. Germline CDR1 and CDR2: LGHNA and YNFKEQ. The V end lost 1 base, the J end lost 2 bases, and 12 bases lay between the germline ends. CDR3 coding DNA: TGTGCCAGCAGCCAAGGGGGCGAGATGGGCAATCAGCCCCAGCATTTT. Translating gives CASSQGGEMGNQPQHF.

The genes are TRBV5-1 and TRBJ2-5, with 9 bases fitting TRBD1. The germline gives CDR1 SGHRS, CDR2 YFSETQ. This CDR3 is built from 15 residues. V lost 0 bases to trimming and J lost 5 bases; unmatched junction nucleotides: 5. This chain's CDR3 is CASSLAGQGWETQYF. In nucleotides, the CDR3 is TGCGCCAGCAGCTTGGCGGGACAGGGTTGGGAGACCCAGTACTTC.

This clone is a singleton in its sample. V and J are TRBV5-4 and TRBJ2-7; D unresolved. The CDR3 spans 13 residues. Per the germline V gene, CDR1 is SGHNT and CDR2 is YYREEE (reference sequence). V shed 0 bases and J shed 4 bases, with 8 bases lying between them. CDR3 protein: CASSLEAEYEQYF. CDR3 sequence (DNA): TGTGCCAGCAGCTTGGAGGCGGAGTACGAGCAGTACTTC.

CDR3 residues: CASNQLGGREAFF. CDR3 sequence (DNA): TGTGCCAGCAACCAACTAGGTGGCAGAGAAGCTTTCTTT. This chain connects TRBV12-3 or TRBV12-4 to TRBJ1-1; no clear D gene. The CDR3 is made up of 13 amino acids. The V end was cut by 7 bases, the J end by 8 bases, with 17 bases between.

The chain joins TRBV28 to TRBJ1-3, with 7 bases aligning to TRBD1. This CDR3 comprises 14 residues. Germline V lookup: CDR1 MDHEN, CDR2 SYDVKM. With V trimmed by 1 base and J by 6 bases, 3 bases remained unmatched. This CDR3 is CASSLYRGENTIYF. Written as DNA, the CDR3 is TGTGCCAGCAGTTTATACAGGGGAGAAAACACCATATATTTT.